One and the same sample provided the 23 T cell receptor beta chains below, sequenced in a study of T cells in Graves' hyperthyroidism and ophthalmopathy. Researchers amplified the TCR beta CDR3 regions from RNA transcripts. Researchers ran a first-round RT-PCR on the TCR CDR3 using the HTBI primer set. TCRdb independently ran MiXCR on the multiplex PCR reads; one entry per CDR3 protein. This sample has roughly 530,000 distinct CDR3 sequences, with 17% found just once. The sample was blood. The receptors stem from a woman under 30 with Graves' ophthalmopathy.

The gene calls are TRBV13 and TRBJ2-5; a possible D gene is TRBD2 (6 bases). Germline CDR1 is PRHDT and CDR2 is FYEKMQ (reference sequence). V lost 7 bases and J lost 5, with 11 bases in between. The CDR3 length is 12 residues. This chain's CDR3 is CASNKAGETQYF. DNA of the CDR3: TGTGCCAGCAACAAGGCGGGGGAGACCCAGTACTTC.

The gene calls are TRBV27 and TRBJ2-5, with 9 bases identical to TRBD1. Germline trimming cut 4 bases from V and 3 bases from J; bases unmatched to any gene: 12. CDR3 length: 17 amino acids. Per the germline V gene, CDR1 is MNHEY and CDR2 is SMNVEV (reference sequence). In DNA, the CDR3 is TGTGCCAGCAGTTCCCTCCCTGGGGACAGGGTAGAAGAGACCCAGTACTTC. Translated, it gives CASSSLPGDRVEETQYF.

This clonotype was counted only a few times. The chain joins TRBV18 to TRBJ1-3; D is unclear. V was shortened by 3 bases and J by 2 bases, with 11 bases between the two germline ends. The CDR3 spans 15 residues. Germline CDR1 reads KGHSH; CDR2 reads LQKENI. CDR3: CASSPTRAPGNTIYF. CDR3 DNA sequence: TGTGCCAGCTCACCGACCCGGGCGCCTGGAAACACCATATATTTT.

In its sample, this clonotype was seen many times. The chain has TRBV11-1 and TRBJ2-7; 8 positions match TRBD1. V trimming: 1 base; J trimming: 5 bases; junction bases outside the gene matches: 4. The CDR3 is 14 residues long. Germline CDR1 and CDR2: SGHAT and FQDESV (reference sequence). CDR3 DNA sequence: TGTGCCAGCAGCTTAGGACAGGGGTCCCACGAGCAGTACTTC. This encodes CASSLGQGSHEQYF.

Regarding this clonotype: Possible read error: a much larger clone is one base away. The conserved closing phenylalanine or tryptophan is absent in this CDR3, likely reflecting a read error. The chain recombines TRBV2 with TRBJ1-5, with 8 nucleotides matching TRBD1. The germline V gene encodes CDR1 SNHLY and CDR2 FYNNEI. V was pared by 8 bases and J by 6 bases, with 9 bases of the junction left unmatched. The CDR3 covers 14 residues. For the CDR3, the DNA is TGTGCCAGCCGCCCGGACAGGGAAAGTCAGCCCCAGCATGTT. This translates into CASRPDRESQPQHV.

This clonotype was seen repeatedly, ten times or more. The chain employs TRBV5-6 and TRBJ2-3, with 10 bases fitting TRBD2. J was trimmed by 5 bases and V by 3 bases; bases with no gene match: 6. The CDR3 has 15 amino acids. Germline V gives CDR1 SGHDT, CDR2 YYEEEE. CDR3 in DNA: TGTGCCAGCAGCTCCAGCGGGAGGGCCTTAGATACGCAGTATTTT. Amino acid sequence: CASSSSGRALDTQYF.

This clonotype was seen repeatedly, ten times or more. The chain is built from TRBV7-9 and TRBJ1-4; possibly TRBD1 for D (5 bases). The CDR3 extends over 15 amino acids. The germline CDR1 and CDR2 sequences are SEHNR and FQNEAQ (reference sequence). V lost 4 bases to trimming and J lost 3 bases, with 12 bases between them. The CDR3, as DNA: TGTGCCAGCAGCTGGTCAGACAGCCCTAATGAAAAACTGTTTTTT. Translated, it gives CASSWSDSPNEKLFF.

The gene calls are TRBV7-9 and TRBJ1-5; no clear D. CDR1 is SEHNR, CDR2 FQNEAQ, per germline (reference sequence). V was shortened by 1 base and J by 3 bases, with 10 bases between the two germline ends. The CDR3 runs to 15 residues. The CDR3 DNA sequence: TGTGCCAGCAGCTTAGATGGCGGTCTCAATCAGCCCCAGCATTTT. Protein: CASSLDGGLNQPQHF.

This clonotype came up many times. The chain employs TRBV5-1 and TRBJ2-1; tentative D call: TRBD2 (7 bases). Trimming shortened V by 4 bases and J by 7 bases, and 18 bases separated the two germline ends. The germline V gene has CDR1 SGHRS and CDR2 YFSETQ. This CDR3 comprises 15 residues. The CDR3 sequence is CASSVVGGGRNEQFF. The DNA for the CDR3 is TGCGCCAGCAGCGTGGTGGGGGGGGGCCGGAATGAGCAGTTCTTC.

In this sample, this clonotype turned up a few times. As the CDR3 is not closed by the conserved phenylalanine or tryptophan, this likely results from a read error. The CDR3 spells CASAKRARGDSPLHC. The DNA for the CDR3 is TGTGCCAGCGCAAAAAGGGCCCGGGGTGATTCACCCCTCCACTGT. The chain has TRBV12-3 or TRBV12-4 and TRBJ1-6; no clear D. V shed 8 bases and J shed 8 bases, with 19 bases lying between them. This CDR3 is built from 15 residues.

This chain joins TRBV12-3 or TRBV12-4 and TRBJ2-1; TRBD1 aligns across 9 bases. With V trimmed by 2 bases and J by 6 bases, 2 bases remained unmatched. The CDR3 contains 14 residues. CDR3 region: CASSLRTGANEQFF. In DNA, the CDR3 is TGTGCCAGCAGTTTACGGACAGGGGCCAATGAGCAGTTCTTC.

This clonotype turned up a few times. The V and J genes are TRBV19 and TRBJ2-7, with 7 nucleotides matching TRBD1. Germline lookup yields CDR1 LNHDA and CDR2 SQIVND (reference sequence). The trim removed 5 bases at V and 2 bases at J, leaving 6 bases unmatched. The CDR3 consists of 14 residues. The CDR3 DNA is TGTGCCAGTAGTGGGGCAGGGGGACCCTACGAGCAGTACTTC. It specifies CASSGAGGPYEQYF.

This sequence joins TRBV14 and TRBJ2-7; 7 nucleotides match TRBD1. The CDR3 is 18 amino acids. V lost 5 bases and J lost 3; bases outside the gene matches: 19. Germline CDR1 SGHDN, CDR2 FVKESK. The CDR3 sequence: CASSSDRVERSSVYEQYF. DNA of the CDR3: TGTGCCAGCAGCAGCGACAGGGTCGAGAGGAGCTCGGTCTACGAGCAGTACTTC.

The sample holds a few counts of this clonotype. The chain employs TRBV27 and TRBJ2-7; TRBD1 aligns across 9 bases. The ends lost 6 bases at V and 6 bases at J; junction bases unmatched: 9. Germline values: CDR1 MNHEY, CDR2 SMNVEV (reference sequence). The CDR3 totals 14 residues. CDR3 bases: TGTGCCAGCAGCCCTTTCGGGACAGGGTTCGAGCAGTACTTC. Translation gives CASSPFGTGFEQYF.

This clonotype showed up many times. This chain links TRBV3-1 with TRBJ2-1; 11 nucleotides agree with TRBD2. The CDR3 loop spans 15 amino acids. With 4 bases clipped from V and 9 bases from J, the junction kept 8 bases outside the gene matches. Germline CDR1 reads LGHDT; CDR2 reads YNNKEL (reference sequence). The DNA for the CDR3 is TGTGCCAGCAGCCCCTTAGCGGGGGGGCCTCTTGAGCAGTTCTTC. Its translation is CASSPLAGGPLEQFF.

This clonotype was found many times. In DNA, the CDR3 is TGTGCCAGCAAGGAACAGGGTTATTCACCCCTCCACTTT. It is translated as CASKEQGYSPLHF. The V and J genes are TRBV27 and TRBJ1-6, with D maybe TRBD1 (6 bases). CDR1 MNHEY and CDR2 SMNVEV come from the germline V gene (reference sequence). The ends were cut back, 7 bases at V and 8 bases at J, with 12 bases in the middle. This CDR3 is 13 amino acids long.

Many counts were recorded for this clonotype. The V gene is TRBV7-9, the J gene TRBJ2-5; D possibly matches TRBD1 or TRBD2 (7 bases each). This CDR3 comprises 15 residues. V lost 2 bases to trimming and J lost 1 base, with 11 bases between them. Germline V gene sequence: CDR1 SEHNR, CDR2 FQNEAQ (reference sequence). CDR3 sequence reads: CASSLSGTAQETQYF. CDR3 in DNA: TGTGCCAGCAGCTTAAGCGGGACAGCCCAAGAGACCCAGTACTTC.

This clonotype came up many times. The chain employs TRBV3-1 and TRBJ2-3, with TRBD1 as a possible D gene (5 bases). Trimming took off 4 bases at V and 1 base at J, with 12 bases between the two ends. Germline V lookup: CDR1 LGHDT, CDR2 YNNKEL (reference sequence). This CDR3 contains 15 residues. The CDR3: CASSPPGLGTDTQYF. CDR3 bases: TGTGCCAGCAGCCCTCCAGGGCTGGGCACAGATACGCAGTATTTT.

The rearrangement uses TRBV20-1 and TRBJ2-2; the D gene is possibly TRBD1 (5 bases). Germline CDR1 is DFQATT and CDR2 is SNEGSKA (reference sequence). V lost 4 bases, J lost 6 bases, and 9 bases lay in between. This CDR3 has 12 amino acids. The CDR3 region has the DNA TGCAGTGCTACAGGGCGCCCCGGGGAGCTGTTTTTT. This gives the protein CSATGRPGELFF.

The CDR3 DNA reads TGCGCCAGCAGCCAAGATGATTTGGAAGACGAGCAGTACTTC. Translated, it gives CASSQDDLEDEQYF. V usage is TRBV4-3 and J usage is TRBJ2-7; D not certain. The CDR3 covers 14 residues. Germline V gene data show CDR1 as LGHNA and CDR2 as YSLEER. V gave up 0 bases and J gave up 5 bases, with 11 bases separating them.

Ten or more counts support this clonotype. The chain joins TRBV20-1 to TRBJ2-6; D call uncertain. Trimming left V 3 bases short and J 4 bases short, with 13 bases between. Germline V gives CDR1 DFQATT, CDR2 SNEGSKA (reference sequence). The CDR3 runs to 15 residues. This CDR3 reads CSASGPMGGANVLTF. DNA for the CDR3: TGCAGTGCTAGTGGGCCCATGGGGGGGGCCAACGTCCTGACTTTC.

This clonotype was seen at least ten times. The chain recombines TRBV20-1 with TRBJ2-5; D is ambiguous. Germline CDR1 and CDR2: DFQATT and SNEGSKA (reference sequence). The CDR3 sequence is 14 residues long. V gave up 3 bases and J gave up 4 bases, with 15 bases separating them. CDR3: CSASADGFLETQYF. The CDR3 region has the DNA TGCAGTGCTAGTGCAGACGGTTTTCTAGAGACCCAGTACTTC.

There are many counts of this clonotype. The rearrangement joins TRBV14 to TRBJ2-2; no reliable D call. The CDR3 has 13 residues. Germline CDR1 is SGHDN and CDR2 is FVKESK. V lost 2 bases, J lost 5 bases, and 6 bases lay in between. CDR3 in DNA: TGTGCCAGCAGCCAATTGAGAACCGGGGAGCTGTTTTTT. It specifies CASSQLRTGELFF. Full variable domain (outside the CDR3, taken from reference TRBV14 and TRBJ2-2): EAGVTQFPSHSVIEKGQTVTLRCDPISGHDNLYWYRRVMGKEIKFLLHFVKESKQDESGMPNNRFLAERTGGTYSTLKVQPAELEDSGVYFCASSQLRTGELFFGEGSRLTVL.